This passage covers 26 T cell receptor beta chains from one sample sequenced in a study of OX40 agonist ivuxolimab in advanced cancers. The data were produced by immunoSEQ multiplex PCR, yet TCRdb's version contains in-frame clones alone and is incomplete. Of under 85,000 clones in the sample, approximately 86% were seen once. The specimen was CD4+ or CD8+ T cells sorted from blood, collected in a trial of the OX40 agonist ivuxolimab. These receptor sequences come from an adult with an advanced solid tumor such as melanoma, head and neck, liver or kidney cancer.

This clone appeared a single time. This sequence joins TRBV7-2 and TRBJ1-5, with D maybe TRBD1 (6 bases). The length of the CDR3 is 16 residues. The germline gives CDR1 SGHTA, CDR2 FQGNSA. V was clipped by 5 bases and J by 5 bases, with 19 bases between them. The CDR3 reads CASSPPRTVEDQPQHF. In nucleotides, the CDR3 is TGTGCCAGCAGCCCCCCCCGGACAGTCGAGGATCAGCCCCAGCATTTT.

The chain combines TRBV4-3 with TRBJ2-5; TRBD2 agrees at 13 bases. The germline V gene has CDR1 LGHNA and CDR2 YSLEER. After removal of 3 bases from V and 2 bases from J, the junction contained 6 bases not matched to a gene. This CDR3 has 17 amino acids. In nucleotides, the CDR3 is TGCGCCAGCAGCCAGACTAGCGGGGGGTTCCCTCAAGAGACCCAGTACTTC. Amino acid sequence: CASSQTSGGFPQETQYF.

This chain's CDR3 is CASSQAAGLGTGTDTQYF. CDR3 DNA: TGTGCCAGCAGCCAAGCGGCCGGACTAGGAACGGGCACAGATACGCAGTATTTT. This chain links TRBV4-2 with TRBJ2-3; 7 positions match TRBD2. V trimming: 1 base; J trimming: 1 base; junction bases outside the gene matches: 11. CDR1 is LGHNA, CDR2 YNFKEQ, per germline. The length of the CDR3 is 18 residues.

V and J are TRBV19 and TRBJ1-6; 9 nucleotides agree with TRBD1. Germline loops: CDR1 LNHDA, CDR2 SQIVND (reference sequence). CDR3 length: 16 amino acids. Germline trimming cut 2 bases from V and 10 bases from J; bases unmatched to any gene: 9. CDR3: CASSITRGTGSSPLHF. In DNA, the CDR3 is TGTGCCAGTAGTATAACCCGGGGGACAGGGTCCTCACCCCTCCACTTT.

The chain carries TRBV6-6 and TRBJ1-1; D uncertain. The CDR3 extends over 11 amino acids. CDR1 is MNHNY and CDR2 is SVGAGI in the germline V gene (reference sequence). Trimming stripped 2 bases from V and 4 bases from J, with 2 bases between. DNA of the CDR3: TGTGCCAGCAGTTACAGCACTGAAGCTTTCTTT. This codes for CASSYSTEAFF.

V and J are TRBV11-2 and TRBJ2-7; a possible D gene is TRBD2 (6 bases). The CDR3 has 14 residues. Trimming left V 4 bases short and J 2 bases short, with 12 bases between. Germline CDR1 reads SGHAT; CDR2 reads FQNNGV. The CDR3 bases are TGTGCCAGCAGCTGGGGGGTGCATACCTACGAGCAGTACTTC. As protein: CASSWGVHTYEQYF. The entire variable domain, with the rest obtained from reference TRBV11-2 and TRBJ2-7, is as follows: EAGVAQSPRYKIIEKRQSVAFWCNPISGHATLYWYQQILGQGPKLLIQFQNNGVVDDSQLPKDRFSAERLKGVDSTLKIQPAKLEDSAVYLCASSWGVHTYEQYFGPGTRLTVT.

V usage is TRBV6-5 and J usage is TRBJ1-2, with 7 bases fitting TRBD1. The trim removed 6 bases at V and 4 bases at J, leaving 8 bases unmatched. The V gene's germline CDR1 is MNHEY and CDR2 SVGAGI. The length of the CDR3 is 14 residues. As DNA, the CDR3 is TGTGCCAGCAGGCCCGGGACAGACGCCTATGGCTACACCTTC. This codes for CASRPGTDAYGYTF.

CDR3 protein: CASSLPGVGANVLTF. CDR3 sequence (DNA): TGTGCCAGCAGCTTACCAGGGGTGGGGGCCAACGTCCTGACTTTC. The chain recombines TRBV7-3 with TRBJ2-6; D perhaps matches TRBD1 (6 bases). The CDR3 covers 15 residues. V was pared by 2 bases and J by 4 bases, with 9 bases between. In germline, CDR1 is SGHTA, CDR2 FQGTGA.

The CDR3: CSVGGLYTDTQYF. CDR3 sequence (DNA): TGCAGCGTCGGGGGGCTTTACACAGATACGCAGTATTTT. The chain links TRBV29-1 to TRBJ2-3; D is perhaps TRBD2 (7 bases). The CDR3 is 13 amino acids. CDR1 and CDR2 (germline): SQVTM, ANQGSEA. V dropped 6 bases and J dropped 2 bases, with 12 bases sitting between them.

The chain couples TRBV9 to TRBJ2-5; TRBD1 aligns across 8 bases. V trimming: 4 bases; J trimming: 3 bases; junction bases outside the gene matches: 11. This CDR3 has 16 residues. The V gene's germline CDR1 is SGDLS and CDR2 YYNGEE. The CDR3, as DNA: TGTGCCAGCAGCCGCTACGACAGGGGAGCTAAAGAGACCCAGTACTTC. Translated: CASSRYDRGAKETQYF.

In nucleotides, the CDR3 is TGCGCCAGCAGCCGGGACAGGGAAGAGACCCAGTACTTC. It codes for CASSRDREETQYF. This chain joins TRBV4-1 and TRBJ2-5, with 9 bases matching TRBD1. V was clipped by 4 bases and J by 3 bases; unmatched bases: 0. This CDR3 comprises 13 residues. The germline CDR1 and CDR2 sequences are MGHRA and YSYEKL.

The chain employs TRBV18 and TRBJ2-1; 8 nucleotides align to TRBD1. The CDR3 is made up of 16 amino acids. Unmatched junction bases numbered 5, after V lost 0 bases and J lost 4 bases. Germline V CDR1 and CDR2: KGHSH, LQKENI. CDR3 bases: TGTGCCAGCTCACCACCGGGGCAGGGGGCTTACAATGAGCAGTTCTTC. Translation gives CASSPPGQGAYNEQFF. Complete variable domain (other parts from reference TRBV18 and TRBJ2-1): NAGVMQNPRHLVRRRGQEARLRCSPMKGHSHVYWYRQLPEEGLKFMVYLQKENIIDESGMPKERFSAEFPKEGPSILRIQQVVRGDSAAYFCASSPPGQGAYNEQFFGPGTRLTVL.

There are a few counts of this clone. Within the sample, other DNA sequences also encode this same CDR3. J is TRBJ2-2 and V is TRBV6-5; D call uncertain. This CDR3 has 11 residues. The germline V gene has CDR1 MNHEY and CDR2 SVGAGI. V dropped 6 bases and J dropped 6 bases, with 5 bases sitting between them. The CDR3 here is CASSRSGELFF. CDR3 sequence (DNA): TGTGCCAGCAGCCGGTCCGGGGAGCTGTTTTTT.

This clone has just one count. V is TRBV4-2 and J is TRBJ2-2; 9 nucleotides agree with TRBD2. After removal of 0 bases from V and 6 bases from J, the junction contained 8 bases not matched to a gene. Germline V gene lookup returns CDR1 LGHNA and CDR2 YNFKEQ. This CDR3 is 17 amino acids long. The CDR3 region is CASSQDGGGGAPGELFF. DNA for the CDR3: TGTGCCAGCAGCCAAGACGGGGGCGGGGGGGCCCCCGGGGAGCTGTTTTTT.

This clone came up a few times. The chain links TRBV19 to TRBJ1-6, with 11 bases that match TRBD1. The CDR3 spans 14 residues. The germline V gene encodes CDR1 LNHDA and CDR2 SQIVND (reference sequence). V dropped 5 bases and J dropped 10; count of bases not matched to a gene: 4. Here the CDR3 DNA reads TGTGCCAGTAGTCCGGACAGGGGGCACTCACCCCTCCACTTT. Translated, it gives CASSPDRGHSPLHF.

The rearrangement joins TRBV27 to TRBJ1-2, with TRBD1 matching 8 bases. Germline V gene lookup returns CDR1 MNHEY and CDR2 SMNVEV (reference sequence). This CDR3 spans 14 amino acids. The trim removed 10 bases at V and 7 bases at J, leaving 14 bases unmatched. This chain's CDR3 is CATWAPGGAGGYTF. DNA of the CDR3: TGTGCCACCTGGGCTCCAGGGGGCGCGGGTGGCTACACCTTC.

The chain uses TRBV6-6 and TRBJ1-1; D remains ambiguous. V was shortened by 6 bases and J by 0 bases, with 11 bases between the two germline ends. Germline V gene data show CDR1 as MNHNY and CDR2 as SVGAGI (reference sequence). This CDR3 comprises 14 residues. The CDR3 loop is CASREIGLNTEAFF. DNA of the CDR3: TGTGCCAGCAGAGAAATCGGACTGAACACTGAAGCTTTCTTT.

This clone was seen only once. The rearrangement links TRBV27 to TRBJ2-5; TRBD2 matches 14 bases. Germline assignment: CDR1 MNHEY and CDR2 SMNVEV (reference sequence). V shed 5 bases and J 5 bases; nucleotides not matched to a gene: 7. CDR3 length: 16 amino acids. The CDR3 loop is CASSLRLAGGPETQYF. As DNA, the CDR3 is TGTGCCAGCAGTCTTAGACTAGCGGGGGGGCCGGAGACCCAGTACTTC.

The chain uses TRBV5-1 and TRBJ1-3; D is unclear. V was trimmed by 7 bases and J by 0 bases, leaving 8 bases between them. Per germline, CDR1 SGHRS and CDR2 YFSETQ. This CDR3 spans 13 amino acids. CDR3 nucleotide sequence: TGCGCCAGCGGGGAGGGCTCTGGAAACACCATATATTTT. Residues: CASGEGSGNTIYF.

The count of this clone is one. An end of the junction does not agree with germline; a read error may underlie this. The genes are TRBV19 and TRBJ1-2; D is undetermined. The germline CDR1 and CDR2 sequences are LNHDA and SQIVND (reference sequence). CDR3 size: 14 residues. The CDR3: CASSLEGRNYGYTF. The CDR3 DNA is TGTGCCAGTAGTTTAGAGGGTCGCAACTATGGCTACACCTTC.

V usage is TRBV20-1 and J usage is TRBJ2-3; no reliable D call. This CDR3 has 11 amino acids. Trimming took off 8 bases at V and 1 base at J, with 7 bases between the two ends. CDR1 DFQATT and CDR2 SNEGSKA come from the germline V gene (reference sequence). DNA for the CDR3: TGCAGTAAAAAACGCACAGATACGCAGTATTTT. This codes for CSKKRTDTQYF.

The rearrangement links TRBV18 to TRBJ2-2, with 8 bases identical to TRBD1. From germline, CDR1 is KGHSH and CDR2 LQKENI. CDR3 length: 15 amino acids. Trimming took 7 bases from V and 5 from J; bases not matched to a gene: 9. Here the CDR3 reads CASFPDRARTGELFF. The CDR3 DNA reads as TGTGCCAGCTTCCCGGACAGGGCCCGGACCGGGGAGCTGTTTTTT.

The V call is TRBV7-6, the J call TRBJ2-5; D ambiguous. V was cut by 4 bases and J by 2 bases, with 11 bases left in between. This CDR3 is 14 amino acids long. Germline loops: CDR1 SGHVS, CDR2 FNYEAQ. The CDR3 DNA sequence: TGTGCCAGCAGCTCTAGACCCTCTCAAGAGACCCAGTACTTC. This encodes CASSSRPSQETQYF.

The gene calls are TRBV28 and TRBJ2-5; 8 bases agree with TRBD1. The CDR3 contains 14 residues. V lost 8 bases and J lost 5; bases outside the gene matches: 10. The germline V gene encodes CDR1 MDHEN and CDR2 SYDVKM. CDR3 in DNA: TGTGCCAGCTTACTTACCGGACAGGGTGAGACCCAGTACTTC. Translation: CASLLTGQGETQYF.

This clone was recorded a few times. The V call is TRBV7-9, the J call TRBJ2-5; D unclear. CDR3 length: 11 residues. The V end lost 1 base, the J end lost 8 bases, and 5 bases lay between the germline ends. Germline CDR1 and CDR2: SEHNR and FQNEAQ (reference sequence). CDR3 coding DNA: TGTGCCAGCAGCTTAGGATATACCCAGTACTTC. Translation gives CASSLGYTQYF.

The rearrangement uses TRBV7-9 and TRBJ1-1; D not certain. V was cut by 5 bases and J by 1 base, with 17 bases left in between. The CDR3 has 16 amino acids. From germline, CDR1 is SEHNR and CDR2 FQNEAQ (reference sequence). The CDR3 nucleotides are TGTGCCAGCAGCCTCTCCACGGCAGGCCCGAACACTGAAGCTTTCTTT. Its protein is CASSLSTAGPNTEAFF.